This entry lists 12 T cell receptor beta chains sequenced from one sample in a study of T-cell reconstitution after alpha-beta-depleted transplantation in children. The TCRbeta library was prepared with unique molecular identifiers. TCRdb recomputed calls from the PCR reads with MiXCR, one row per CDR3 protein. In the table there are 100,000 to 130,000 distinct CDR3 sequences, around 6.4% of which are singletons. Source: PBMCs, mostly from graft donor cells, taken 360 days after TCRalphabeta/CD19-depleted stem cell transplant. These receptors were taken from a male patient aged 2 to 9 who had a stem cell transplant for acute lymphoblastic leukemia, so the T cells may come from the graft donor.

This clonotype has ten or more counts. The chain is built from TRBV15 and TRBJ2-7; 8 bases align to TRBD2. V trimming: 0 bases; J trimming: 1 base; junction bases outside the gene matches: 8. The CDR3 extends over 17 amino acids. CDR1 LNHNV and CDR2 YYDKDF come from the germline V gene (reference sequence). The DNA for the CDR3 is TGTGCCACCAGCAGAGAACTAGCGGACACATTTTCCTACGAGCAGTACTTC. Residues: CATSRELADTFSYEQYF.

The V gene is TRBV7-8, the J gene TRBJ1-1; 8 nucleotides align to TRBD1. This CDR3 is 15 amino acids long. Germline CDR1 SGHVS, CDR2 FQNEAQ. Trimming removed 1 base from V and 3 bases from J; junction bases left unmatched: 4. The CDR3 DNA reads TGTGCCAGCAGCTTAGGGACAGGGAGGGACACTGAAGCTTTCTTT. This sequence encodes CASSLGTGRDTEAFF.

At least ten counts were recorded for this clonotype. The chain links TRBV24-1 to TRBJ2-1; D gene uncertain. The ends were cut back, 5 bases at V and 7 bases at J, with 14 bases in the middle. This CDR3 has 14 residues. CDR1 and CDR2 from the germline V gene are KGHDR and SFDVKD. Here the CDR3 reads CATSAPYTKNEQFF. CDR3 in DNA: TGTGCCACCAGTGCCCCGTACACGAAGAATGAGCAGTTCTTC.

This clonotype came up many times. The CDR3: CASSDGTRDEQFF. The CDR3 DNA sequence: TGCGCCAGCAGTGACGGGACTAGGGATGAGCAGTTCTTC. The chain combines TRBV10-2 with TRBJ2-1; 8 positions agree with TRBD2. Per germline, CDR1 WSHSY and CDR2 SAAADI. The CDR3 is 13 amino acids. V dropped 3 bases and J dropped 8; count of bases not matched to a gene: 3.

The chain is built from TRBV5-6 and TRBJ2-5, with 9 nucleotides matching TRBD1. From germline, CDR1 is SGHDT and CDR2 YYEEEE. The junction had 1 base not matched to a gene; V was cut back by 3 bases and J by 4 bases. The CDR3 runs to 13 residues. The CDR3 nucleotides read TGTGCCAGCAGCTCGGACAGGGGAGAGACCCAGTACTTC. Translation gives CASSSDRGETQYF.

This clonotype showed up many times. The V and J genes are TRBV4-3 and TRBJ2-2, with TRBD1 matching over 8 bases. Trimming removed 0 bases from V and 6 bases from J; junction bases left unmatched: 3. This CDR3 is built from 15 residues. Germline V lookup: CDR1 LGHNA, CDR2 YSLEER. The CDR3 bases are TGCGCCAGCAGCCAAGAGACAGGGGTCGCCGGGGAGCTGTTTTTT. It specifies CASSQETGVAGELFF.

This clonotype was counted at least ten times. The CDR3 DNA is TGTGCCAGCAGCTTGCAGGGGATCCAGGACAATGAGCAGTTCTTC. Translating gives CASSLQGIQDNEQFF. This chain connects TRBV5-6 to TRBJ2-1, with D perhaps matching TRBD1 (6 bases). Germline V gene lookup returns CDR1 SGHDT and CDR2 YYEEEE. Trimming stripped 1 base from V and 5 bases from J, with 13 bases between. The CDR3 spans 15 residues.

V usage is TRBV6-2 or TRBV6-3 and J usage is TRBJ1-1; D is possibly TRBD1 (5 bases). The germline gives CDR1 MNHEY, CDR2 SVGEGT. There are 14 residues in the CDR3. Trimming took off 6 bases at V and 7 bases at J, with 18 bases between the two ends. In DNA, the CDR3 is TGTGCCAGCAGACTACCAGGGAGGGAGAGTGAAGCTTTCTTT. Protein: CASRLPGRESEAFF.

This clonotype was observed at least ten times. Here the CDR3 reads CAISAPPTENRAENGYTF. The DNA of the CDR3 is TGTGCCATCAGTGCGCCCCCGACAGAAAATCGGGCGGAAAATGGCTACACCTTC. The gene calls are TRBV10-3 and TRBJ1-2; a possible D gene is TRBD1 (5 bases). Germline CDR1 reads ENHRY; CDR2 reads SYGVKD. V lost 4 bases and J 6 bases, leaving 27 bases between the germline ends. This CDR3 spans 18 amino acids.

The table lists this clonotype with many counts. The chain employs TRBV2 and TRBJ2-5, with 9 bases lining up with TRBD1. Looked up from germline, CDR1 is SNHLY and CDR2 is FYNNEI. V dropped 10 bases and J dropped 2; count of bases not matched to a gene: 5. The CDR3 consists of 13 residues. For the CDR3, the DNA is TGTGCCATCCATGACAGGGGGCAAGAGACCCAGTACTTC. Encoded protein: CAIHDRGQETQYF.

This clonotype has ten or more counts. The V call is TRBV24-1, the J call TRBJ2-2, with D maybe TRBD1 (6 bases). Trimming took off 3 bases at V and 1 base at J, with 17 bases between the two ends. The CDR3 consists of 18 residues. Germline-derived CDR1 and CDR2 are KGHDR and SFDVKD. The CDR3 coding sequence is TGTGCCACCAGTGATAACCTGGACAGCCTTAGGAACACCGGGGAGCTGTTTTTT. The encoded protein is CATSDNLDSLRNTGELFF.

This clonotype was found a few times. This chain joins TRBV30 and TRBJ1-5; D not certain. This CDR3 has 13 residues. Germline assignment: CDR1 GTSNPN and CDR2 SVGIG (reference sequence). Between the trimmed V and J ends, which lost 4 bases and 1 base, there was a span of 8 bases. CDR3 protein: CAWNEGSNQPQHF. The CDR3 DNA is TGTGCCTGGAACGAGGGCAGCAATCAGCCCCAGCATTTT.